This TCR beta chain derives from a study of blood T cell repertoires in COVID-19. The repertoire was sequenced with immunoSEQ multiplex PCR; TCRdb's copy has only in-frame clones and lacks some. Here the sample spans 160,000 or so clones, 80% to 90% being singletons. Categorization into cohorts depended on clinical history that participants reported. Trimming removed 3 bases at V and 5 bases at J, with 11 bases between. Germline V gene sequence: CDR1 KGHSH, CDR2 LQKENI. The CDR3 totals 14 residues. This TCR was sampled from a man aged 50-60 years who had recovered from COVID-19. This chain uses TRBV18 with TRBJ2-1; D may be TRBD1 (6 bases). Sequenced: PBMCs or T cells enriched from blood (not recorded which). The CDR3 region is CASSPRQANNEQFF. The CDR3 DNA reads as TGTGCCAGCTCACCTAGACAGGCCAACAATGAGCAGTTCTTC.